This record looks at one TCR beta chain sequence and its context. Antigen specificity is unknown. One end of the junction is discordant with germline, which a read error may explain. Starting from 500 ng of total RNA, TCR beta cDNA was produced with a primer in the constant region. Researchers made the TCR beta libraries by running three nested multiplex PCR rounds with slightly modified ARM-PCR. The study ran its first two PCR rounds for roughly 9 cycles each, using TRBV1-TRBV30 forward primers and a C-beta reverse primer. TCRdb used MiXCR to reprocess the multiplex PCR reads, holding one entry per CDR3 protein. In the table there are approximately 73,000 distinct CDR3 sequences, 65% to 75% of which are singletons. This specimen comes from a study of tumor-infiltrating lymphocytes in primary liver carcinoma. General observations from the study: Against blood, tumors held a significantly higher top-250-clone fraction (p = 0.039).

It was from around 20-30 mg of unsorted bulk tissue that RNA and DNA were co-extracted. The cohort consisted of patients whose primary liver carcinoma was surgically resected. Germline CDR1 and CDR2: MNHNS and SASEGT. The CDR3 spans 14 residues. The TCR comes from an older woman with primary liver carcinoma and hepatitis B virus infection. The chain recombines TRBV6-1 with TRBJ2-7; 7 bases agree with TRBD1. The sample taken for sequencing was liver tumor tissue from sampling region 4. Subset defined: tumor region T4, right-lateral pole. CDR3 coding DNA: TGTGTCAGCTGTCAATTCGGACAGGTCTACGAGCAGTACTTC. It translates to CVSCQFGQVYEQYF.